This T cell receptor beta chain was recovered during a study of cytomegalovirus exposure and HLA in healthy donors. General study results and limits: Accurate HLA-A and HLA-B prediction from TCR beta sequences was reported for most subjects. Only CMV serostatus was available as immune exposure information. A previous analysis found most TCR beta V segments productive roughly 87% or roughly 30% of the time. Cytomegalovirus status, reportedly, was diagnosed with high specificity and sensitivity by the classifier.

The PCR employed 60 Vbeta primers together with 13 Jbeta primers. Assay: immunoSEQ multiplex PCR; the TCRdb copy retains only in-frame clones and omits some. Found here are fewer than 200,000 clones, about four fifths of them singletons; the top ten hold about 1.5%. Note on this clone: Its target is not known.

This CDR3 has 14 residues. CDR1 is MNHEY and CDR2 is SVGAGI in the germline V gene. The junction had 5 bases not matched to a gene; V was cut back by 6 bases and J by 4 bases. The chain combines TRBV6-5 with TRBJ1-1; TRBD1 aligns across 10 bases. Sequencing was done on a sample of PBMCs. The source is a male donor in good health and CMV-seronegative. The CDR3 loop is CASRVGQGGTEAFF. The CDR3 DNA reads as TGTGCCAGCAGAGTAGGACAGGGGGGCACTGAAGCTTTCTTT.